The clone carrying this T cell receptor beta chain was found many times. Those patients with uncontrolled infection, other autoimmune disease, pregnancy or lactation were excluded. This record belongs to a study of T cells in Graves' hyperthyroidism and ophthalmopathy. The V gene's germline CDR1 is DFQATT and CDR2 SNEGSKA (reference sequence). This CDR3 is 13 amino acids long. V lost 3 bases, J lost 3 bases, and 10 bases lay in between. TCR beta CDR3 region amplification was performed from RNA transcripts. HTBI primers were used for first-round RT-PCR of the TCR CDR3. TCRdb fed the multiplex PCR reads into MiXCR, producing one record per CDR3 protein. The repertoire includes hundreds of thousands of distinct CDR3 sequences, roughly 25% of them detected once, and around 67% sits in the top ten.

The V call is TRBV20-1, the J call TRBJ2-3; D might be TRBD2 (6 bases). Material: blood. This clonotype originated in a man aged 45-65 years with Graves' hyperthyroidism. This CDR3 reads CSARASGTDTQYF. In DNA form, the CDR3 reads TGCAGTGCTAGGGCGAGCGGGACAGATACGCAGTATTTT.